These 9 T cell receptor beta chains were sequenced from one sample in a study of PD-1 blockade in classical Hodgkin lymphoma. Sequencing was performed with immunoSEQ multiplex PCR; in TCRdb, only in-frame clones are kept and a portion is missing. The sample holds about 25,000 clones, 69% seen once. Every patient relapsed after autologous stem cell transplantation, and brentuximab vedotin exposure varied. The specimen was peripheral blood mononuclear cells (PBMCs), collected at baseline. These receptors were collected from a human donor with classical Hodgkin lymphoma.

Note on this clone: One end of the junction varies from germline; a read error may be responsible. The chain uses TRBV7-7 and TRBJ2-2; D gene ambiguous. The germline CDR1 and CDR2 sequences are SSHAT and FNYEAQ (reference sequence). The CDR3 runs to 19 residues. CDR3 coding DNA: TGTGCTAGCAGCCCCTTGGTAGGTGTAACGAAGAAGAACACCGGGGAGCTGTTTTTT. Protein product: CASSPLVGVTKKNTGELFF.

The chain carries TRBV5-4 and TRBJ2-5; 9 positions agree with TRBD2. Germline lookup yields CDR1 SGHNT and CDR2 YYREEE (reference sequence). Germline trimming cut 2 bases from V and 2 bases from J; bases unmatched to any gene: 4. CDR3 length: 15 amino acids. CDR3 in amino acids: CASSFRRGGQETQYF. The CDR3 DNA follows: TGTGCCAGCAGCTTTAGGCGGGGGGGACAAGAGACCCAGTACTTC.

V is TRBV18 and J is TRBJ2-1; 7 bases are a match to TRBD1. The J segment lost 8 bases and the V segment lost 5 bases, leaving 3 bases of the junction unmatched. The CDR3 has 12 residues. Germline V gene sequence: CDR1 KGHSH, CDR2 LQKENI. CDR3 sequence (DNA): TGTGCCAGCTCAAACAGGGGCGATGAGCAGTTCTTC. Protein sequence: CASSNRGDEQFF.

Within the sample, this clone is medium-sized. The chain uses TRBV19 and TRBJ1-2, with a tentative D call TRBD1 (6 bases). This CDR3 has 15 amino acids. The V gene's germline CDR1 is LNHDA and CDR2 SQIVND (reference sequence). V gave up 5 bases and J gave up 4 bases, with 17 bases separating them. The DNA for the CDR3 is TGTGCCAGTAGTCCCCGGGGGGCCCTCGTCTATGGCTACACCTTC. It encodes CASSPRGALVYGYTF. Full variable domain (rest looked up from reference TRBV19 and TRBJ1-2): DGGITQSPKYLFRKEGQNVTLSCEQNLNHDAMYWYRQDPGQGLRLIYYSQIVNDFQKGDIAEGYSVSREKKESFPLTVTSAQKNPTAFYLCASSPRGALVYGYTFGSGTRLTVV.

The rearrangement joins TRBV7-9 to TRBJ2-3; TRBD1 or TRBD2 may be the D gene (5 bases each). V lost 5 bases and J 0 bases, leaving 12 bases between the germline ends. Germline CDR1 SEHNR, CDR2 FQNEAQ (reference sequence). This CDR3 spans 15 amino acids. This chain's CDR3 is CASSPGTASTDTQYF. CDR3 sequence (DNA): TGTGCCAGCAGCCCAGGGACGGCTAGCACAGATACGCAGTATTTT. The complete variable domain, with remaining parts taken from reference TRBV7-9 and TRBJ2-3, reads DTGVSQNPRHKITKRGQNVTFRCDPISEHNRLYWYRQTLGQGPEFLTYFQNEAQLEKSRLLSDRFSAERPKGSFSTLEIQRTEQGDSAMYLCASSPGTASTDTQYFGPGTRLTVL.

The gene calls are TRBV7-2 and TRBJ2-1; D is unresolved. Germline V gene data show CDR1 as SGHTA and CDR2 as FQGNSA. V shed 4 bases and J shed 3 bases, with 10 bases lying between them. This CDR3 is 14 amino acids long. The DNA of the CDR3 is TGTGCCAGCAGCTCCCTAGGGTACTACAATGAGCAGTTCTTC. Its protein is CASSSLGYYNEQFF.

The rearrangement links TRBV10-1 to TRBJ2-7; 7 bases are a match to TRBD1. Unmatched junction bases numbered 7, after V lost 6 bases and J lost 2 bases. Germline-derived CDR1 and CDR2 are WNHNN and SYGVQD (reference sequence). CDR3 size: 14 residues. The chain's CDR3 is CASSAGTEPYEQYF. The DNA of the CDR3 is TGCGCCAGCAGCGCCGGGACAGAACCCTACGAGCAGTACTTC.

The chain is built from TRBV10-3 and TRBJ1-2; D call uncertain. Trimming stripped 5 bases from V and 3 bases from J, with 10 bases between. CDR1 ENHRY and CDR2 SYGVKD come from the germline V gene. CDR3 length equals 13 residues. CDR3 nucleotides: TGTGCCATCAGTAAACCGGGAGACTATGGCTACACCTTC. Translation: CAISKPGDYGYTF.

The chain links TRBV5-1 to TRBJ2-1; TRBD1 aligns across 7 bases. This CDR3 is built from 15 residues. J gave up 3 bases and V 0 bases, and 3 bases lay outside the gene matches. The germline V gene encodes CDR1 SGHRS and CDR2 YFSETQ. The CDR3 nucleotides are TGCGCCAGCAGCTTGGAAGGGGGCGTCTACAATGAGCAGTTCTTC. This codes for CASSLEGGVYNEQFF.